Listed below are T cell receptor beta chains from one sample, sequenced in a study of T cell responses to AZD1222 COVID-19 vaccine. Measured with immunoSEQ multiplex PCR; TCRdb has only the in-frame clones, and not every one. The sample has over 50,000 clones, roughly 83% seen once; the top ten hold 25% to 30%. Sample: peripheral blood, taken on day 0 of AZD1222 vaccination. The receptors shown here come from an adult in good health. The CDR3 runs from the conserved cysteine through the conserved F or W. The D gene is left open where the match is weak. Where a row states a size, it is once, few, many or the class of an expanded clone; other rows omit it.

v_gene	d_gene	j_gene	abundance	CDR3nt	CDR3aa
TRBV6-5	.	TRBJ2-2	.	TGTGCCAGCAGTTACTCGGTAGTCGGGGAGCTGTTTTTT	CASSYSVVGELFF
TRBV27	TRBD1	TRBJ1-4	.	TGTGCCAGCCAACGGGACAGGGGAGGAAATGAAAAACTGTTTTTT	CASQRDRGGNEKLFF
TRBV5-5	TRBD2	TRBJ2-3	.	TGTGCCAGCAGCTTGGTGACTAGCGGGAGTTGGACAGATACGCAGTATTTT	CASSLVTSGSWTDTQYF
TRBV16	.	TRBJ2-1	once	TGTGCCAGCAGCCAATCGGGGTTTTCCTACAATGAGCAGTTCTTC	CASSQSGFSYNEQFF
TRBV5-6	TRBD2	TRBJ2-7	.	TGTGCCAGCAGCTCTCCGGCTAGCGGGAATTTATACGAGCAGTACTTC	CASSSPASGNLYEQYF
TRBV18	TRBD1	TRBJ2-1	.	TGTGCCAGCTCACCACAGGGGGCTGAGCAGTTCTTC	CASSPQGAEQFF
TRBV11-2	.	TRBJ2-5	few	TGTGCCAGCAGCTTAGTTGAGGAGACCCAGTACTTC	CASSLVEETQYF
TRBV4-2	.	TRBJ1-1	.	TGTGCCAGCAGCCAAGTTATGGGGGGGAACACTGAAGCTTTCTTT	CASSQVMGGNTEAFF
TRBV7-9	.	TRBJ1-3	.	TGTGCCAGCAGCTCGGCTGGCGGCCTATTCTCTGGAAACACCATATATTTT	CASSSAGGLFSGNTIYF
TRBV13	.	TRBJ2-1	.	TGTGCCAGTTCATTGGACAAAAACAATGAGCAGTTCTTC	CASSLDKNNEQFF
TRBV29-1	.	TRBJ1-1	.	TGCAGCGTTGAAATAAGGTATGAAGCTTTCTTT	CSVEIRYEAFF
TRBV7-9	.	TRBJ2-1	.	TGTGCCAGCAGCTTAGAACTTAATGAGCAGTTCTTC	CASSLELNEQFF
TRBV7-6	TRBD1	TRBJ1-4	once	TGTGCCAGCAGCTTAGGTTTTAGGACAGGGGTAAGAGAAAAACTGTTTTTT	CASSLGFRTGVREKLFF
TRBV9	TRBD1	TRBJ2-3	.	TGTGCCAGCAGCGTAGAACAGGGGACGCGTCTAACAGATACGCAGTATTTT	CASSVEQGTRLTDTQYF
TRBV21-1	.	TRBJ2-1	.	TGTGCCAGCAGCAAAGAGCCGACTAGCGGGAGAAACAATGAGCAGTTCTTC	CASSKEPTSGRNNEQFF
TRBV11-3	.	TRBJ2-7	once	TGTGCCAGCAGCCCCGGCGTTAAGGGTGAGGGGAACGAGCAGTACTTC	CASSPGVKGEGNEQYF
TRBV6-5	.	TRBJ1-5	.	TGTGCCAGCAGTTACGGTCAGAAGAATCAGCCCCAGCATTTT	CASSYGQKNQPQHF
TRBV7-2	TRBD2	TRBJ2-1	.	TGTGCCAGCACCGACGGACTAGCGGGAGCTAGTGAGCAGTTCTTC	CASTDGLAGASEQFF
TRBV7-8	.	TRBJ2-1	.	TGTGCCAGCAGCTTAGTGGCCGGGGGACTGGCCGTTTTCGATGAGCAGTTCTTC	CASSLVAGGLAVFDEQFF
TRBV3-1/TRBV3-2	.	TRBJ2-2	once	TGTGCCAGCAGCCTGTACGAGGAGCTGTTTTTT	CASSLYEELFF
TRBV6-2/TRBV6-3	.	TRBJ2-5	.	TGTGCCAGCAGTTCCTCATCCCCCTTAGTTGCAGAGACCCAGTACTTC	CASSSSSPLVAETQYF